This entry concerns a single TCR beta chain. V lost 1 base to trimming and J lost 5 bases, with 11 bases between them. The CDR3 length is 14 residues. Germline CDR1 SGHDN, CDR2 FVKESK. The method was immunoSEQ multiplex PCR; TCRdb's version includes in-frame clones alone and lacks a portion of them. The table lists around 100,000 clones, around 80% of them singletons, with about a quarter in the top ten. This entry comes from a study of blood T cell repertoires in COVID-19. Input material: peripheral blood. The chain links TRBV14 to TRBJ1-2; D gene ambiguous. This TCR was sampled from a human donor in a cohort sampled during active COVID-19. The CDR3 protein is CASSQGRGAYGYTF. The CDR3 region has the DNA TGTGCCAGCAGCCAAGGCCGGGGAGCGTATGGCTACACCTTC.